Listed below are T cell receptor beta chains from one sample, sequenced in a study of blood T cell repertoires in COVID-19. The data were produced by immunoSEQ multiplex PCR, yet TCRdb's version contains in-frame clones alone and is incomplete. The profile shows fewer than 300,000 clones, 80% to 95% of them singletons. Input material: PBMCs or T cells enriched from blood (not recorded which). The source of these receptors is a woman aged 25 to 39 who had recovered from COVID-19. Each CDR3 is given with its conserved first and last residue. A D gene is named only where the DNA matches it firmly. Rows give clone size only sometimes, using once, few, many, or a class for an expanded clone.

D	size	V	J	CDR3	DNA
TRBD1	-	TRBV30	TRBJ1-1	CAWGGQVNTEAFF	TGTGCCTGGGGGGGACAGGTGAACACTGAAGCTTTCTTT
-	once	TRBV6-1	TRBJ2-4	CASSEREPGLLSIIAKNIQYF	TGTGCCAGCAGTGAAAGGGAACCGGGACTCCTTTCCATCATAGCCAAAAACATTCAGTACTTC
-	-	TRBV4-3	TRBJ2-4	CASSQEHENIQYF	TGCGCCAGCAGCCAGGAGCACGAAAACATTCAGTACTTC
-	-	TRBV7-9	TRBJ2-1	CASSPRTDNEQFF	TGTGCCAGCAGCCCACGGACTGACAATGAGCAGTTCTTC
-	-	TRBV28	TRBJ2-7	CASIQPGEGGKQYF	TGTGCCAGCATCCAGCCAGGGGAGGGGGGTAAGCAGTACTTC
TRBD1	-	TRBV6-2/TRBV6-3	TRBJ2-7	CASSDTGTVTYEQYF	TGTGCCAGCAGTGATACCGGGACAGTGACCTACGAGCAGTACTTC
-	-	TRBV4-2	TRBJ2-1	CASSQALAGVVDEQFF	TGTGCCAGCAGCCAAGCCTTAGCAGGGGTCGTCGATGAGCAGTTCTTC
-	once	TRBV5-1	TRBJ2-2	CASSSSGVTTGELFF	TGCGCCAGCAGCTCGTCCGGGGTGACCACCGGGGAGCTGTTTTTT
-	-	TRBV27	TRBJ2-7	CASSSPTSLNYEQYF	TGTGCCAGCAGTTCCCCGACTAGTTTGAACTACGAGCAGTACTTC
-	-	TRBV4-3	TRBJ1-2	CASSQLTDNSHGYTF	TGCGCCAGCAGCCAATTGACGGACAATTCTCATGGCTACACCTTC
TRBD1	-	TRBV2	TRBJ2-2	CASSELTGSSTGELFF	TGTGCCAGCAGTGAATTGACAGGGTCGAGTACCGGGGAGCTGTTTTTT
TRBD1	-	TRBV10-3	TRBJ2-1	CATGTASYNEQFF	TGTGCCACAGGGACAGCCTCCTACAATGAGCAGTTCTTC
TRBD1	-	TRBV7-2	TRBJ2-3	CASSLTRTGETDTQYF	TGTGCCAGCAGCTTAACACGGACAGGAGAAACAGATACGCAGTATTTT
TRBD2	-	TRBV19	TRBJ2-7	CASSWTSGSYEQYF	TGTGCCAGTAGTTGGACTAGCGGTTCCTACGAGCAGTACTTC
TRBD1	-	TRBV7-9	TRBJ1-3	CASSSGQGVSGNTIYF	TGTGCCAGCAGCTCTGGACAGGGGGTCTCTGGAAACACCATATATTTT
-	once	TRBV19	TRBJ2-2	CASSKEGDTGELFF	TGTGCCAGTAGTAAGGAGGGTGACACCGGGGAGCTGTTTTTT
TRBD1	once	TRBV3-1/TRBV3-2	TRBJ1-6	CASSYGTVENSPLHF	TGTGCCAGCAGCTATGGGACAGTAGAAAATTCACCCCTCCACTTT
-	-	TRBV28	TRBJ1-1	CASSRDGGDTEAFF	TGTGCCAGCAGCCGCGATGGCGGGGACACTGAAGCTTTCTTT
TRBD1	-	TRBV9	TRBJ1-6	CASNQQGANSPLHF	TGTGCCAGCAACCAACAGGGGGCCAATTCACCCCTCCACTTT
TRBD1	-	TRBV29-1	TRBJ1-2	CSVGAEGATNGYTF	TGCAGCGTTGGAGCGGAGGGGGCTACGAATGGCTACACCTTC
-	-	TRBV4-1	TRBJ1-1	CASSFRGGPEAFF	TGCGCCAGCAGCTTTAGGGGGGGACCTGAAGCTTTCTTT
TRBD1	-	TRBV10-2	TRBJ2-4	CASSAQGAAKNIQYF	TGCGCCAGCAGTGCTCAGGGGGCGGCCAAAAACATTCAGTACTTC
-	-	TRBV12-3/TRBV12-4	TRBJ2-7	CASRPDTGYEQYF	TGTGCCAGCAGGCCGGATACGGGATACGAGCAGTACTTC
-	-	TRBV9	TRBJ1-5	CASSKGGVTQPQHF	TGTGCCAGCAGCAAAGGGGGGGTAACTCAGCCCCAGCATTTT
TRBD2	-	TRBV5-1	TRBJ2-1	CASSEQRGYNEQFF	TGCGCCAGCAGTGAACAGCGGGGCTACAATGAGCAGTTCTTC
-	-	TRBV5-1	TRBJ1-2	CASSLEAGESYGYTF	TGCGCCAGCAGCTTGGAGGCAGGGGAGAGCTATGGCTACACCTTC
TRBD1	-	TRBV4-1	TRBJ1-2	CASSQRPDRGLGYTF	TGCGCCAGCAGCCAACGCCCGGACAGGGGGCTCGGCTACACCTTC
-	-	TRBV30	TRBJ2-6	CAWTNIHGRGIASGANVLTF	TGTGCCTGGACGAACATTCATGGGAGGGGGATCGCAAGTGGGGCCAACGTCCTGACTTTC
-	-	TRBV28	TRBJ1-3	CASSEGGTYSGNTIYF	TGTGCCAGCTCCGAGGGCGGGACTTACTCTGGAAACACCATATATTTT
-	-	TRBV2	TRBJ1-2	CASSGQEYGYTF	TGTGCCAGCAGTGGACAGGAGTATGGCTACACCTTC
-	once	TRBV30	TRBJ1-5	CAWSPGDGGNQPQHF	TGTGCCTGGAGTCCGGGGGATGGGGGCAATCAGCCCCAGCATTTT
-	-	TRBV7-2	TRBJ2-1	CASSLTGITNNEQFF	TGTGCCAGCAGCTTAACAGGGATCACGAACAATGAGCAGTTCTTC
-	once	TRBV7-2	TRBJ2-3	CASSLRAGESDTQYF	TGTGCCAGCAGCTTAAGGGCAGGGGAGTCAGATACGCAGTATTTT
TRBD1	-	TRBV6-5	TRBJ1-5	CASSRTGEGQPQHF	TGTGCCAGCAGTCGGACAGGGGAGGGTCAGCCCCAGCATTTT
TRBD2	-	TRBV7-8	TRBJ2-7	CASSFNEGDLLAAFYEQYF	TGTGCCAGCAGCTTTAATGAAGGGGATCTCCTAGCGGCTTTCTACGAGCAGTACTTC
TRBD1	-	TRBV27	TRBJ1-2	CASSLATGGDGNYGYTF	TGTGCCAGCAGTTTAGCGACAGGGGGGGATGGTAACTATGGCTACACCTTC
-	-	TRBV14	TRBJ2-3	CASSQDNTATDTQYF	TGTGCCAGCAGCCAAGATAATACAGCCACAGATACGCAGTATTTT
TRBD1	-	TRBV7-2	TRBJ1-1	CASSLGGGTEEAFF	TGTGCCAGCAGCTTAGGAGGGGGGACAGAAGAAGCTTTCTTT
TRBD2	-	TRBV4-1	TRBJ2-7	CASSQGEGLAGYEQYF	TGCGCCAGCAGCCAGGGGGAGGGACTAGCGGGGTACGAGCAGTACTTC
TRBD1	-	TRBV7-9	TRBJ1-2	CASSPTTGAYGYTF	TGTGCCAGCAGCCCTACGACAGGGGCGTATGGCTACACCTTC
TRBD2	-	TRBV28	TRBJ2-1	CASSISSGLAGGNEQFF	TGTGCCAGCAGTATCTCCTCGGGACTAGCGGGAGGGAATGAGCAGTTCTTC
-	-	TRBV9	TRBJ2-2	CASSVEMTTNTGELFF	TGTGCCAGCAGCGTAGAGATGACAACGAACACCGGGGAGCTGTTTTTT
-	-	TRBV7-9	TRBJ2-7	CASSTQEEQYF	TGTGCCAGCAGCACCCAAGAGGAGCAGTACTTC
-	-	TRBV6-1	TRBJ1-2	CASSEWGGKAYGYTF	TGTGCCAGCAGTGAATGGGGGGGCAAGGCTTATGGCTACACCTTC
TRBD1	-	TRBV10-2	TRBJ2-7	CASSGDRAYEQYF	TGCGCCAGCAGTGGGGACAGGGCCTACGAGCAGTACTTC
TRBD1	once	TRBV9	TRBJ2-5	CASSFSWTGRETQYF	TGTGCCAGCAGCTTCTCTTGGACAGGGCGGGAGACCCAGTACTTC
TRBD2	once	TRBV10-3	TRBJ2-7	CASSETSGSYEQYF	TGTGCCAGCTCCGAAACTAGCGGGAGTTACGAGCAGTACTTC
-	-	TRBV18	TRBJ2-5	CASSLMTVGTEETQYF	TGTGCCAGCTCACTTATGACAGTGGGAACCGAAGAGACCCAGTACTTC